Included here is one T cell receptor beta chain sequence, with context. Described time point: baseline, week 1 (first vaccination visit). Indicated treatment: pre-vaccination baseline after standard-of-care therapy. This entry comes from a study of a mutant IDH1 vaccine in newly diagnosed glioma. Profiled with immunoSEQ multiplex PCR; TCRdb holds only in-frame clones, not every one. The sample shows about 51,000 clones, roughly 80% of them seen only once. CDR3 length: 14 residues. V was trimmed by 5 bases and J by 0 bases, leaving 10 bases between them. The germline V gene encodes CDR1 SEHNR and CDR2 FQNEAQ (reference sequence).

This receptor was identified in a woman aged 40-49 years with glioma. This material consisted of PBMCs, taken from a glioma patient treated with radiotherapy, temozolomide or both. The gene calls are TRBV7-9 and TRBJ2-5, with D perhaps matching TRBD1 (5 bases). CDR3 nucleotides: TGTGCCAGCAGCCCGACAGTGTACCAAGAGACCCAGTACTTC. Protein product: CASSPTVYQETQYF.